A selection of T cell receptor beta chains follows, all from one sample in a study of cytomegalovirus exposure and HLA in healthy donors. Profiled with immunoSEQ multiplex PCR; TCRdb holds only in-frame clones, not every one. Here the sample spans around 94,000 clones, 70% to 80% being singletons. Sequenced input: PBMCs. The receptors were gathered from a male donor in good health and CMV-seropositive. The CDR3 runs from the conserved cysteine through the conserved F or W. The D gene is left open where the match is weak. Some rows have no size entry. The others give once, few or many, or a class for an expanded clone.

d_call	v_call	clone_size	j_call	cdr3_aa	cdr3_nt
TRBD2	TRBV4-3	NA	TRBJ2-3	CASSQDRLAGEGGDTQYF	TGCGCCAGCAGCCAAGATCGACTAGCGGGAGAAGGTGGAGATACGCAGTATTTT
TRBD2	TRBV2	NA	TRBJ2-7	CASLRDSGSYEQYF	TGTGCCAGCCTCCGGGATAGCGGGTCCTACGAGCAGTACTTC
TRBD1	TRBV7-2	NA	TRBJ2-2	CASSRGTGTGEGGELFF	TGTGCCAGCAGCCGGGGCACCGGGACAGGGGAAGGCGGGGAGCTGTTTTTT
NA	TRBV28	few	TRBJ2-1	CASSLSGFKGHEQFF	TGTGCCAGCAGTTTATCGGGGTTTAAAGGGCATGAGCAGTTCTTC
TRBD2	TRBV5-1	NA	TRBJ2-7	CASSLIAGGRYEQYF	TGCGCCAGCAGCCTGATAGCGGGAGGGAGATACGAGCAGTACTTC
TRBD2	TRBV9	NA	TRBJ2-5	CASSPGLAGGTMGETQYF	TGTGCCAGCAGCCCCGGACTAGCGGGAGGGACTATGGGAGAGACCCAGTACTTC
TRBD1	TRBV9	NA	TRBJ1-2	CASSPSTGTNYGYTF	TGTGCCAGCAGCCCCTCGACAGGGACAAACTATGGCTACACCTTC
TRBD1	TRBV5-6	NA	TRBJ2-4	CASSPQGAQNSQYF	TGTGCCAGCAGCCCACAGGGGGCCCAAAACAGTCAGTACTTC
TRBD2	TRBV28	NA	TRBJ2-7	CASSLGLGTSLRTGVGEQYF	TGTGCCAGCAGTTTGGGGTTAGGGACTAGCCTCCGGACGGGTGTGGGAGAGCAGTACTTC
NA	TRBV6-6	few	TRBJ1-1	CASSPLGEAFF	TGTGCCAGCAGTCCCCTCGGTGAAGCTTTCTTT
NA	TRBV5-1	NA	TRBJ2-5	CASSLGEQETQYF	TGCGCCAGCAGCTTGGGGGAGCAAGAGACCCAGTACTTC
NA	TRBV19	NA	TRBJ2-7	CASSIDRGLRREQYF	TGTGCCAGTAGTATAGATCGCGGACTCAGGAGGGAGCAGTACTTC
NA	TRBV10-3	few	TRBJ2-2	CAISAGRGETGELFF	TGTGCCATCAGCGCGGGGCGGGGCGAAACCGGGGAGCTGTTTTTT
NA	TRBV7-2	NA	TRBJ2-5	CASTFSGEKTQYF	TGTGCCAGCACCTTCTCCGGGGAAAAGACCCAGTACTTC
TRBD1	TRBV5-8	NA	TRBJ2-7	CASRIRQGSYEQYF	TGTGCCAGCCGTATCCGACAGGGGTCCTACGAGCAGTACTTC
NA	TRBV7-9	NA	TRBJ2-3	CASSSTDRITDTQYF	TGTGCCAGCAGCTCTACGGACAGAATCACAGATACGCAGTATTTT
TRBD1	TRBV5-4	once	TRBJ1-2	CASSSAGGTNYGYTF	TGTGCCAGCAGCTCGGCAGGGGGCACTAACTATGGCTACACCTTC
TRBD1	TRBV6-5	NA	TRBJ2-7	CASSTRQGASYEQYF	TGTGCCAGCAGTACTAGACAGGGGGCTTCTTACGAGCAGTACTTC
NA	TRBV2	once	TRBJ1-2	CASSEALGAVYGYTF	TGTGCCAGCAGTGAAGCGCTTGGGGCAGTCTATGGCTACACCTTC
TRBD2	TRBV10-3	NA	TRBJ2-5	CAISVAGGQETQYF	TGTGCCATCAGTGTAGCGGGAGGGCAAGAGACCCAGTACTTC
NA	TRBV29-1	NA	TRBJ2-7	CSVEVGLVSEQYF	TGCAGCGTTGAAGTTGGGCTTGTCTCCGAGCAGTACTTC
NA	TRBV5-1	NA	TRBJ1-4	CASSPVGQPTNEKLFF	TGCGCCAGCAGCCCGGTAGGACAGCCAACTAATGAAAAACTGTTTTTT
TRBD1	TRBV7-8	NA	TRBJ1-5	CASSNGQGGFNQPQHF	TGTGCCAGCAGCAACGGACAGGGAGGGTTTAATCAGCCCCAGCATTTT